This TCR beta chain was captured by sequencing in a study of post-analysis software for immune sequencing data. General study results and limits: The study found TRBV5-6, TRBV5-1 and TRBV20-1 among a few TRBV segments more frequent in patients than controls.

Comment on this clonotype: The antigen is not known.

V dropped 6 bases and J dropped 1 base, with 14 bases sitting between them. The CDR3 sequence is 14 residues long. Looked up from germline, CDR1 is SQVTM and CDR2 is ANQGSEA. Incorporated into the TCR beta cDNA libraries were unique molecular identifiers, which served to reduce PCR and sequencing biases. TCRdb independently ran MiXCR on the PCR reads; one entry per CDR3 protein. Counted here are roughly 650,000 distinct CDR3 sequences, approximately 60% occurring once; the ten biggest clones make up around 10%. The sequenced material came from blood. The chain recombines TRBV29-1 with TRBJ2-3; D perhaps matches TRBD1 (6 bases). This clonotype originated in a girl aged 2 to 9 with multiple sclerosis. The CDR3 nucleotides read TGCAGCGTCGCACAGGGTTTGGGCACAGATACGCAGTATTTT. Amino acid sequence: CSVAQGLGTDTQYF.